The entry below describes one T cell receptor beta chain. This entry belongs to a study of blood T cell repertoires in COVID-19. The wider study: Sample material is recorded as cDNA or gDNA derived from T cells, B-cell-depleted T cells, or PBMCs.

Sequenced by immunoSEQ multiplex PCR; TCRdb stores in-frame clones only, minus some. This sample yields about 170,000 clones, of which about 88% are seen a single time; about 26% belongs to the top ten. This CDR3 has 14 amino acids. Germline V gene sequence: CDR1 SNHLY, CDR2 FYNNEI. V lost 1 base and J 6 bases, leaving 10 bases between the germline ends. Sequences were obtained from peripheral blood. V usage is TRBV2 and J usage is TRBJ1-5; TRBD1 is a possible D gene (5 bases). This TCR was sampled from a man in his fifties or sixties with acute or convalescent COVID-19. As DNA, the CDR3 is TGTGCCAGCAGTGAAGAAGGGGATGGTCAGCCCCAGCATTTT. Its translation is CASSEEGDGQPQHF.